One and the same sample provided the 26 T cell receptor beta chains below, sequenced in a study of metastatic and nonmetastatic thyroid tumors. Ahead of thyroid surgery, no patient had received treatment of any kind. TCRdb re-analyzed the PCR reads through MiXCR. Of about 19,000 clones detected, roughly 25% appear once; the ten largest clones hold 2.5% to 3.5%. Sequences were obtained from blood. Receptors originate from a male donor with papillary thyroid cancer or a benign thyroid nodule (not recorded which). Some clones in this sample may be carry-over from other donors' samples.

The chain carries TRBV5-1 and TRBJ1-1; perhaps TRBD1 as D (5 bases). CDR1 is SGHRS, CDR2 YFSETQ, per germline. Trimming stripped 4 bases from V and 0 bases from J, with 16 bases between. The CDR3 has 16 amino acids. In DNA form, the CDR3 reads TGCGCCAGCAGCGTCCTCCCTCGGGGCATGAACACTGAAGCTTTCTTT. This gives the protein CASSVLPRGMNTEAFF.

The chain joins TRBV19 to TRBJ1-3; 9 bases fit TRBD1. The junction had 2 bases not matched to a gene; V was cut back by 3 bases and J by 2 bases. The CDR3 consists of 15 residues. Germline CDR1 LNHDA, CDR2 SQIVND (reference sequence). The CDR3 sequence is CASSIRDRAGNTIYF. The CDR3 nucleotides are TGTGCCAGTAGTATCCGGGACAGGGCTGGAAACACCATATATTTT.

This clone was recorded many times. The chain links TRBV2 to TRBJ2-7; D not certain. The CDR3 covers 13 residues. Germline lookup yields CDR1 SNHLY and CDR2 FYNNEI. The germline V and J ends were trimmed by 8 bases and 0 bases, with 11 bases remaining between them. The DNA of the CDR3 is TGTGCCAGCCGACGGTCAAGCTCCTACGAGCAGTACTTC. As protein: CASRRSSSYEQYF.

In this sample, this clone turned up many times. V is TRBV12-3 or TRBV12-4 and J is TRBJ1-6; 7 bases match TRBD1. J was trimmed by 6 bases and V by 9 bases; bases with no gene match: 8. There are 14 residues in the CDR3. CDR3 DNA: TGTGCCAGTTTAACGGGACAGCGTAATTCACCCCTCCACTTT. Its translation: CASLTGQRNSPLHF.

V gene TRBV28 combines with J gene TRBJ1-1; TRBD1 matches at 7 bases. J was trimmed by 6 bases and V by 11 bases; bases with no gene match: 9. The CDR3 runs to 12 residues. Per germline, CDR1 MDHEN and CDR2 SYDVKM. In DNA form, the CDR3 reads TGTGCCGGCGGATACAGGGGCCCTGAAGCTTTCTTT. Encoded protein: CAGGYRGPEAFF.

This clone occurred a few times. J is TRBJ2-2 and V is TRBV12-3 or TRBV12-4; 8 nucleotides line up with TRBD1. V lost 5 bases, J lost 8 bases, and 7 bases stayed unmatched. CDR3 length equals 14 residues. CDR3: CASSRGQGGGELFF. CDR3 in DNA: TGTGCCAGCAGTCGCGGACAGGGTGGAGGGGAGCTGTTTTTT.

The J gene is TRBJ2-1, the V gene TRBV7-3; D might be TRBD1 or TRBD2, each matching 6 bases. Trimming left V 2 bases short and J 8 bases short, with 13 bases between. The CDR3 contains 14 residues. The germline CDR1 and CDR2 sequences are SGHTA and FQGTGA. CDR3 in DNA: TGTGCCAGCAGCTTAGGGGGGCAGGGTCATGAGCAGTTCTTC. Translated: CASSLGGQGHEQFF.

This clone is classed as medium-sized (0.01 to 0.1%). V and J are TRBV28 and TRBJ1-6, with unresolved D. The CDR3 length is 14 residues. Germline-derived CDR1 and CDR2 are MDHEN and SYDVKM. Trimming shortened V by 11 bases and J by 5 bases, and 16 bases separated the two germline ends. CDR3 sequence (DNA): TGTGCCGGGAGTTTACGGGGTAATAATTCACCCCTCCACTTT. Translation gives CAGSLRGNNSPLHF.

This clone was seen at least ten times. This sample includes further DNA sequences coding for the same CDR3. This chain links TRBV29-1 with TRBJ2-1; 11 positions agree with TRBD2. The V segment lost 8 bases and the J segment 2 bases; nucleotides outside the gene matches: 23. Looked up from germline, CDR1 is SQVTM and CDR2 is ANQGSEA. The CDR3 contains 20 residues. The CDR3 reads CSTGTKWALAGGRPYNEQFF. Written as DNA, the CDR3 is TGCAGCACCGGGACAAAATGGGCCCTAGCGGGAGGAAGGCCCTACAATGAGCAGTTCTTC.

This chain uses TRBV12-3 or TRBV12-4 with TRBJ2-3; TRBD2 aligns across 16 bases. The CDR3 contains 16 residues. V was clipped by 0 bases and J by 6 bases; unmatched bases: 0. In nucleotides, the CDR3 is TGTGCCAGCAGTTTAGCGGGACTAGCGGGAGGGGATACGCAGTATTTT. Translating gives CASSLAGLAGGDTQYF.

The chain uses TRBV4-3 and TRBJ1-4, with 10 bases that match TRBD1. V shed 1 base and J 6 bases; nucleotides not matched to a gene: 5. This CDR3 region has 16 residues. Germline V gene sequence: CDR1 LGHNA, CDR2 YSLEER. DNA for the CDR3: TGCGCCAGCAGCCAAGGCGTCGGGACAGGGGATGAAAAACTGTTTTTT. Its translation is CASSQGVGTGDEKLFF.

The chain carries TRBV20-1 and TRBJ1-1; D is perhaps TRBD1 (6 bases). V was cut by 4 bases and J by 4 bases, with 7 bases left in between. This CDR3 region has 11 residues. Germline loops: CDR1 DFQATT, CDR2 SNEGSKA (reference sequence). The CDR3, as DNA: TGCAGTGCTAACAGGGCCACTGAAGCTTTCTTT. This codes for CSANRATEAFF.

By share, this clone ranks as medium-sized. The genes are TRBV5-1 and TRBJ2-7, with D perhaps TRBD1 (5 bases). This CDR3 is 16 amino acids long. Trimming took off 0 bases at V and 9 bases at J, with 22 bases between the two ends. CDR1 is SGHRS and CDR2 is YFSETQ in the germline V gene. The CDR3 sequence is CASSLGSRDSLRGQYF. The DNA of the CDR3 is TGCGCCAGCAGCTTGGGGTCCAGGGATTCCCTCCGAGGGCAGTACTTC.

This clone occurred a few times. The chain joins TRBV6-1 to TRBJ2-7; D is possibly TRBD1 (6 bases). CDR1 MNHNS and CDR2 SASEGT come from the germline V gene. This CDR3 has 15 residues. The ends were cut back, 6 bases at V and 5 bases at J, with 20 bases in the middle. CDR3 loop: CASRGHPQGIHEQYF. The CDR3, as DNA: TGTGCCAGCAGGGGACATCCACAAGGAATCCACGAGCAGTACTTC.

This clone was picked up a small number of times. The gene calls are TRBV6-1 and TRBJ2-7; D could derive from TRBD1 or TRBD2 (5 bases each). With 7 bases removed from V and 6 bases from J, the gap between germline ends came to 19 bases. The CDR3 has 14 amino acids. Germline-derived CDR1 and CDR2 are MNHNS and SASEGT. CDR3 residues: CASKAPQGAFEQYF. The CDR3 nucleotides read TGTGCCAGCAAGGCGCCGCAGGGAGCCTTCGAGCAGTACTTC.

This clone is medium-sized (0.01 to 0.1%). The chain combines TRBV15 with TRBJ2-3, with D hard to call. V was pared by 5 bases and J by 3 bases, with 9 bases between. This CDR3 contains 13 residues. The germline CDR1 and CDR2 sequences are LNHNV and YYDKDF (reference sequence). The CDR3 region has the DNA TGTGCCACCAGCTCTCCTTATACAGATACGCAGTATTTT. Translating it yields CATSSPYTDTQYF.

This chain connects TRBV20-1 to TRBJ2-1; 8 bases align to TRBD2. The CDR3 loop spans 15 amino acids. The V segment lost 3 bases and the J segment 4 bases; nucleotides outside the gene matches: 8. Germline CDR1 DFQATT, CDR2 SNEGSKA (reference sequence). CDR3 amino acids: CSASIVASGYNEQFF. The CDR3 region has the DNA TGCAGTGCTAGTATCGTGGCTAGCGGGTACAATGAGCAGTTCTTC.

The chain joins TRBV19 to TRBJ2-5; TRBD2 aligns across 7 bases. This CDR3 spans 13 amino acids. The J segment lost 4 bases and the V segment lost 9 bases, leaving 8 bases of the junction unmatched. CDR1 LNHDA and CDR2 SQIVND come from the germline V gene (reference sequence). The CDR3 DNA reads TGTGCCAGCGGACCGGGACTAACAGAGACCCAGTACTTC. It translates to CASGPGLTETQYF.

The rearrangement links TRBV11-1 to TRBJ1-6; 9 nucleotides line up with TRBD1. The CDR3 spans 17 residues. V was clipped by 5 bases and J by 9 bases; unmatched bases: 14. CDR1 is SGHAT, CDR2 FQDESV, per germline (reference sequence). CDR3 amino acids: CASSASRLQGAGSPLHF. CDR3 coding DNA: TGTGCCAGCAGCGCCTCCCGCTTACAGGGGGCCGGTTCACCCCTCCACTTT. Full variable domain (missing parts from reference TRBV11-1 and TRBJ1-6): EAEVAQSPRYKITEKSQAVAFWCDPISGHATLYWYRQILGQGPELLVQFQDESVVDDSQLPKDRFSAERLKGVDSTLKIQPAELGDSAMYLCASSASRLQGAGSPLHFGNGTRLTVT.

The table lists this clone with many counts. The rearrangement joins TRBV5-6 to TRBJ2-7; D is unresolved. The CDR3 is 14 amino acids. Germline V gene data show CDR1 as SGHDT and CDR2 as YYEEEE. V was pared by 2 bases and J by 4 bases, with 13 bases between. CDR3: CASSLGIFVYEQYF. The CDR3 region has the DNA TGTGCCAGCAGCTTAGGGATCTTCGTGTACGAGCAGTACTTC.

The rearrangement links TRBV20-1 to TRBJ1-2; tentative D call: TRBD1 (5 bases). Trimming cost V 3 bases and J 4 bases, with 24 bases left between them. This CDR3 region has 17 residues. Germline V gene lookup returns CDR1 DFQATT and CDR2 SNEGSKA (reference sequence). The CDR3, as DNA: TGCAGTGCTAGGAGGACAATTGGGCAGAAACTAGCCTATGGCTACACCTTC. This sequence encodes CSARRTIGQKLAYGYTF.

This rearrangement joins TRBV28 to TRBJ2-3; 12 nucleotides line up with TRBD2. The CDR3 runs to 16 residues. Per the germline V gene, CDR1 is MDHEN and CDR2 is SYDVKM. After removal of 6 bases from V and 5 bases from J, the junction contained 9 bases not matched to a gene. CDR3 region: CASRPSGRAEGDTQYF. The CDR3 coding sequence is TGTGCCAGCAGGCCTAGCGGGAGGGCCGAGGGAGATACGCAGTATTTT. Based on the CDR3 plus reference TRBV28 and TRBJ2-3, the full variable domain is DVKVTQSSRYLVKRTGEKVFLECVQDMDHENMFWYRQDPGLGLRLIYFSYDVKMKEKGDIPEGYSVSREKKERFSLILESASTNQTSMYLCASRPSGRAEGDTQYFGPGTRLTVL.

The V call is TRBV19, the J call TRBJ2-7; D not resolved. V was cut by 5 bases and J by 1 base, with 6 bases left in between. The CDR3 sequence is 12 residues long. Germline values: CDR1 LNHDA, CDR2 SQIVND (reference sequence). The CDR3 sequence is CASSGGSYEQYF. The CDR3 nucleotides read TGTGCCAGTAGTGGTGGGTCCTACGAGCAGTACTTC.

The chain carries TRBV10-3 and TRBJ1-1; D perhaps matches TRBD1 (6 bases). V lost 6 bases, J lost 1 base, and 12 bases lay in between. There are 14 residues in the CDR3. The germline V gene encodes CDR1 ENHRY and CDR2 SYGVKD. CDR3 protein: CAIRQRGANTEAFF. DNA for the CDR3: TGTGCCATCAGACAACGGGGGGCGAACACTGAAGCTTTCTTT.

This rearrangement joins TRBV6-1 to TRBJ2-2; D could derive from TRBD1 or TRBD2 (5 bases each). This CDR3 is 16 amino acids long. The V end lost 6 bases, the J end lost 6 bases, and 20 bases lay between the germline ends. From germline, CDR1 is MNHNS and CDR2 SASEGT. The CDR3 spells CASSQPDQGEAGELFF. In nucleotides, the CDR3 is TGTGCCAGCAGCCAACCCGACCAGGGAGAGGCCGGGGAGCTGTTTTTT.

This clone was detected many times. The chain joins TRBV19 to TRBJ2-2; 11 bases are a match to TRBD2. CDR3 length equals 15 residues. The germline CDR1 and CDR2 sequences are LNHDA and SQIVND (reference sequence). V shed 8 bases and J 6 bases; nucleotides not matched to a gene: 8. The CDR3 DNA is TGTGCCAGTCTGCCCACTAGCGGGAGTTCCGGGGAGCTGTTTTTT. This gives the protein CASLPTSGSSGELFF.